The rows below give T cell receptor beta chains drawn from one sample of a study of T cells in Graves' hyperthyroidism and ophthalmopathy. MiXCR was run by TCRdb on the multiplex PCR reads, yielding one entry per CDR3 protein. Of around 600,000 distinct CDR3 sequences in the sample, about a sixth are singletons; the top ten hold approximately 3.5%. Sequencing used blood. Every receptor here comes from a woman between 35 and 50 years old with Graves' ophthalmopathy. Each CDR3 is given with its conserved first and last residue. Fields, in order: J gene, clone size, V gene, D gene, CDR3 protein, CDR3 DNA. D genes are given only for firm matches. Only part of the rows carry a size: once, few, many, or a class if the clone is expanded.

>TRBJ2-5|many|TRBV11-2|TRBD2
CASSLDSGTWRTQYF
TGTGCCAGCAGCTTAGATAGCGGGACGTGGCGGACCCAGTACTTC
>TRBJ2-3|NA|TRBV19|NA
CASSIAPGTLPDTQYF
TGTGCCAGTAGTATAGCCCCGGGGACCCTCCCAGATACGCAGTATTTT
>TRBJ2-5|many|TRBV2|TRBD1
CASRGTGEETQYF
TGTGCCAGCAGGGGGACAGGGGAGGAGACCCAGTACTTC
>TRBJ2-2|few|TRBV19|NA
CASSIQGVTGELFF
TGTGCCAGTAGTATACAGGGAGTCACCGGGGAGCTGTTTTTT
>TRBJ1-4|few|TRBV30|NA
CAWKGLNEKLFF
TGTGCCTGGAAGGGGTTGAATGAAAAACTGTTTTTT
>TRBJ2-3|many|TRBV2|NA
CATSTGITDTQYF
TGTGCCACTTCGACAGGAATCACAGATACGCAGTATTTT
>TRBJ1-5|many|TRBV6-2/TRBV6-3|NA
CASSRSAGNQPQHF
TGTGCCAGCAGTCGCTCGGCGGGAAATCAGCCCCAGCATTTT
>TRBJ1-4|NA|TRBV7-9|TRBD1
CAGSSDRVGEKLFF
TGTGCCGGCAGCTCGGACAGGGTTGGTGAAAAACTGTTTTTT
>TRBJ2-3|many|TRBV3-1|NA
CASSQSSAVPDTQYF
TGTGCCAGCAGCCAAAGTTCGGCCGTACCAGATACGCAGTATTTT
>TRBJ2-1|few|TRBV18|TRBD1
CASSPSFPGTGAHEQFF
TGTGCCAGCTCACCATCGTTCCCTGGGACAGGGGCGCATGAGCAGTTCTTC
>TRBJ1-5|many|TRBV18|TRBD1
CASSPQGASNQPQHF
TGTGCCAGCTCACCACAGGGGGCAAGCAATCAGCCCCAGCATTTT
>TRBJ1-2|NA|TRBV7-8|NA
CASSTIGGARDYGYTF
TGTGCCAGCAGTACGATTGGAGGGGCGAGGGACTATGGCTACACCTTC